The present TCR beta chain was sequenced within a study of T cells after yellow fever vaccination. TCRdb re-analysed the 5' RACE reads in MiXCR, keeping a single row per CDR3 protein. The sample holds 450,000 to 550,000 distinct CDR3 sequences, about a fifth seen once. This CDR3 region has 13 residues. V lost 3 bases and J lost 3, with 10 bases in between. CDR1 is SGHNT, CDR2 YYREEE, per germline (reference sequence). This chain uses TRBV5-4 with TRBJ2-7, with a weak D call TRBD1 (6 bases). This TCR came from a man younger than 35 who received the YFV17D yellow fever vaccine. This sample comprised PBMCs, obtained 21 days after the first yellow fever vaccination. The CDR3 is CASSSGHNYEQYF. The CDR3, as DNA: TGTGCCAGCAGCTCGGGACACAACTACGAGCAGTACTTC.